This T cell receptor beta chain appears in the sequencing data of a study of type 1 and type 2 diabetes patients (TCRdb year 2016). Study-level background: The cohort comprised 9 or 10 type 1 diabetes patients, a few type 2 diabetes patients and about six nondiabetic controls recruited in China. Across the study, CD4+ and CD8+ T cells were positively selected from PBMCs by means of CD4 or CD8 MicroBeads on MACS columns. A total of 15 million to 20 million paired-end reads were generated across the whole study. TCRbeta repertoires were profiled by high-throughput sequencing in the study to compare type 1 diabetes, type 2 diabetes and nondiabetic individuals. For the type 1 diabetes patients, the type 2 diabetes patients acted as a disease comparison group. Comparing roughly 20-cycle and roughly 27-cycle amplification showed similar V gene usage, suggesting similar primer efficiencies and random PCR bias. The TCRbeta libraries underwent paired-end sequencing on Illumina HiSeq 2000 or MiSeq instruments. The research as a whole found: Highly correlated V and J gene usage patterns were observed for type 2 diabetes and control samples, with an average of around 0.97 between samples. In both CD4+ and CD8+ T cells, type 2 diabetes repertoires were highly diverse, with diversity significantly greater than that of type 1 diabetes repertoires. Only a limited number of T2D and control samples were sequenced, so some T1D-only HECs might also appear in more T2D or control samples. Type 2 diabetes patients had few highly-expanded CD4+ clones (median one), and those clones made up a median approximately 4% of reads. The study groups were not matched for age and gender, which could possibly have biased interpretation.

Every diabetic patient fulfilled standard classification criteria for type 1 or type 2 diabetes, and glucose and C-peptide were measured using WHO-recommended methods. Donors were excluded if they had other autoimmune diseases or infections within the previous four weeks. A roughly 9.7-milliliter sample of peripheral blood was drawn from every participant. LymphoPrep density separation was used to isolate PBMCs. The germline V gene (reference sequence) gives CDR1 as GTSNPN and CDR2 as SVGIG. From the cysteine up to the phenylalanine, the CDR3 has a length of 11 residues. The read is trimmed to its CDR3 DNA, 33 bases read in frame from base 1. V lost 1 base and J lost 4 bases; the stretch between them is 4 bases long. This clonotype was seen a handful of times. There is no known antigen for this receptor. No much larger clone exists at a distance of one base, and base qualities are not known. The instrument was an Illumina MiSeq. Genomic DNA from sorted T cell subsets served as template for TCRbeta CDR3 amplification. The TCRbeta CDR3 region was amplified by multiplex PCR using 30 forward and 13 reverse primers. AMPure XP beads were used to purify the PCR products, after which a second roughly 26-cycle PCR added indices and adaptors. Before sequencing, the QIAquick Gel Extraction Kit was used to gel-purify the libraries. Regarding the original processing steps: FLASH was used to merge the paired-end reads, and IgBLAST was used to align the reads to IMGT V, D and J germline references. Reads with less than 70% alignment identity to germline references were removed, leaving 11,114,426 reads across the study. Following IMGT definitions, CDR3 boundaries, reading frame and productivity were assigned. Highly-expanded clones were defined as clones at or above 1% of reads, and diversity was measured by normalized Shannon entropy. Group differences in Shannon entropy were tested with unpaired two-tailed t-tests. TCRdb reran the public reads through fastp at Q25 and MiXCR, keeping productive beta chains. CDR3 protein duplicates are merged, each entry listing the most common genes and DNA. The V and J calls, along with clone size, are taken from TCRdb and not from the paper's own processing. The table for this sample lists a few hundred thousand distinct CDR3 sequences; around 50% of them were counted only once. The ten biggest clones cover roughly 15% of the sample.

The clonotype originates from a man between 18 and 35 years old with type 2 diabetes. The sequenced sample was peripheral blood mononuclear cells (PBMCs). The chain couples TRBV30 to TRBJ1-1, with no confident D gene call. At the DNA level, the sequence is TGTGCCTGGAGTGACAGCACTGAAGCTTTCTTT. It is translated as CAWSDSTEAFF.